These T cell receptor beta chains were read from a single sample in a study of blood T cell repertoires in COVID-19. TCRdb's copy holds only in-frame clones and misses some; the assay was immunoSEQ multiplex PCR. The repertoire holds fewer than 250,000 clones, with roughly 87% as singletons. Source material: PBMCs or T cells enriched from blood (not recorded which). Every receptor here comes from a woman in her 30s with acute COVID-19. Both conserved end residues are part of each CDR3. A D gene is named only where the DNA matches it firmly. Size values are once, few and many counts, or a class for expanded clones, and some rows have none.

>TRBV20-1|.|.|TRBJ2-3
CSASGIGLPRTDTQYF
TGCAGTGCTAGTGGGATTGGACTTCCCCGCACAGATACGCAGTATTTT
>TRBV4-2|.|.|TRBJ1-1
CASSQGGAPSGAFF
TGTGCCAGCAGCCAAGGTGGAGCGCCAAGCGGAGCTTTCTTT
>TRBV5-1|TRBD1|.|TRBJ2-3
CASSPGQGAIADTQYF
TGCGCCAGCAGCCCGGGACAGGGGGCGATCGCAGATACGCAGTATTTT
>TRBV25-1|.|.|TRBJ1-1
CASSEEESTDTEAFF
TGTGCCAGCAGTGAAGAAGAGTCTACGGACACTGAAGCTTTCTTT
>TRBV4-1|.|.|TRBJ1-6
CASSPSQGYNSPLHF
TGCGCCAGCAGCCCAAGCCAGGGGTATAATTCACCCCTCCACTTT
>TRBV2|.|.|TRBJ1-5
CASIFDTDNQPQHF
TGTGCCAGCATCTTTGATACAGACAATCAGCCCCAGCATTTT
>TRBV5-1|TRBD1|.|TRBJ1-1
CASSLDRDGTEAFF
TGCGCCAGCTCCCTCGACAGGGACGGAACTGAAGCTTTCTTT
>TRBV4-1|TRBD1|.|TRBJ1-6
CASSDRVKRSSYNSPLHF
TGCGCCAGCAGCGACAGGGTCAAAAGGAGCTCCTATAATTCACCCCTCCACTTT
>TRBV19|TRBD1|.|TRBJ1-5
CASSPQGQLDQPQHF
TGTGCCAGTAGTCCTCAGGGACAGCTAGATCAGCCCCAGCATTTT
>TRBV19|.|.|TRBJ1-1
CASSSQGSRDTEAFF
TGTGCCAGTAGTTCCCAGGGCTCGCGTGACACTGAAGCTTTCTTT
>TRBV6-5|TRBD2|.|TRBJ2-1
CASRGLESEQFF
TGTGCCAGCAGGGGACTAGAGAGTGAGCAGTTCTTC
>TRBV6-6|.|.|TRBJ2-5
CASSYSVAGVQETQYF
TGTGCCAGCAGTTACTCCGTTGCGGGCGTCCAAGAGACCCAGTACTTC
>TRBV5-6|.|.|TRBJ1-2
CASSYYQSQVYGYTF
TGTGCCAGCAGCTACTACCAATCGCAAGTCTATGGCTACACCTTC
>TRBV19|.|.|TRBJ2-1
CASSIVYNEQFF
TGTGCCAGTAGTATCGTCTACAATGAGCAGTTCTTC
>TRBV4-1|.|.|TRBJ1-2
CASSQGQNTGYTF
TGCGCCAGCAGCCAAGGTCAGAATACTGGCTACACCTTC
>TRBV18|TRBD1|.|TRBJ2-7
CASSEGTGGFSEQYF
TGTGCCAGCTCAGAGGGAACAGGGGGTTTTAGCGAGCAGTACTTC
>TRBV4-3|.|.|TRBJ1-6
CASSQGGGGAPLHF
TGCGCCAGCAGCCAAGGAGGCGGGGGCGCACCCCTCCACTTT
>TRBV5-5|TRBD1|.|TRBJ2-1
CASSLFGDSYNEQFF
TGTGCCAGCAGCTTGTTTGGGGACAGTTACAATGAGCAGTTCTTC
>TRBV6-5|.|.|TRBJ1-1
CASSYSLGNTEAFF
TGTGCCAGCAGTTACTCACTCGGGAACACTGAAGCTTTCTTT
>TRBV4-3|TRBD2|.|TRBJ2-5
CASSQDHAGGGETQYF
TGCGCCAGCAGCCAAGACCATGCGGGGGGCGGGGAGACCCAGTACTTC
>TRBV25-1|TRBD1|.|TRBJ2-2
CASSEENIGTGIAGELFF
TGTGCCAGCAGTGAAGAAAATATCGGGACAGGGATAGCCGGGGAGCTGTTTTTT
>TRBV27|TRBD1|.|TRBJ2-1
CASSLFRTGIYNEQFF
TGTGCCAGCAGTTTATTTCGGACAGGGATCTACAATGAGCAGTTCTTC
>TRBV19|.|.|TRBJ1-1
CAVQGGVQAFF
TGTGCAGTCCAGGGAGGCGTTCAAGCTTTCTTT
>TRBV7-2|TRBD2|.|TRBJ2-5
CASSRGPAGQETQYF
TGTGCCAGCAGTCGGGGACCAGCGGGGCAAGAGACCCAGTACTTC
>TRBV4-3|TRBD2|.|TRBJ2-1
CASSRPTSGNYNEQFF
TGCGCCAGCAGCCGCCCGACTAGCGGGAACTACAATGAGCAGTTCTTC
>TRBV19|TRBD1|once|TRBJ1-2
CASRRTTGAYGYTF
TGTGCCAGTAGGAGGACGACAGGGGCCTATGGCTACACCTTC
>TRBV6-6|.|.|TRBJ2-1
CASSQTRPYNEQFF
TGTGCCAGCAGCCAGACTAGGCCGTACAATGAGCAGTTCTTC
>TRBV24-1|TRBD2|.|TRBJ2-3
CATSDSSAGGRDTQYF
TGTGCCACCAGTGATTCGTCGGCGGGGGGGCGGGATACGCAGTATTTT
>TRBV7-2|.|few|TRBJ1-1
CASSHRAPNTEAFF
TGTGCCAGCAGCCACAGGGCTCCGAACACTGAAGCTTTCTTT
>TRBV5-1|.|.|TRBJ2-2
CASSRGQRTGELFF
TGCGCCAGCAGCCGTGGACAGCGCACCGGGGAGCTGTTTTTT
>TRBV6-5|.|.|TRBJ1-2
CASSLGGVYGYTF
TGTGCCAGCAGTTTGGGGGGGGTCTATGGCTACACCTTC
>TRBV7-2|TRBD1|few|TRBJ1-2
CASSQYYTGDIYGYTF
TGTGCCAGCAGCCAATACTACACAGGGGACATTTATGGCTACACCTTC
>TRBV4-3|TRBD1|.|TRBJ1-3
CASSQIQGSGNTIYF
TGCGCCAGCAGCCAGATACAGGGGTCTGGAAACACCATATATTTT